The rows below give T cell receptor beta chains drawn from one sample of a study of T cell responses to AZD1222 COVID-19 vaccine. Assay: immunoSEQ multiplex PCR; the TCRdb copy retains only in-frame clones and omits some. Among more than 95,000 clones listed, about nine tenths were seen once. This specimen consisted of peripheral blood, obtained on day 0 of AZD1222 vaccination. Receptors were obtained from an adult in good health. CDR3s include the opening cysteine and the closing phenylalanine or tryptophan. A D gene is named only where the DNA matches it firmly. Clone size, where shown, is once, few, many, or a class for clones that have expanded.

CDR3 length	clone size	V gene	D gene	J gene	CDR3 DNA	CDR3 protein
14	.	TRBV19	.	TRBJ2-3	TGTGCCAGTAGTATAATGACTAGCACAGATACGCAGTATTTT	CASSIMTSTDTQYF
22	.	TRBV12-2	.	TRBJ2-7	TGTGCAAGTCGCGGAGAGGGGAAGATAAGGGGACTAGCGGGAGGCGGGTCCTACGAGCAGTACTTC	CASRGEGKIRGLAGGGSYEQYF
10	.	TRBV29-1	.	TRBJ1-1	TGCAGCGTGTCCGGGACTAGGGCTTTCTTT	CSVSGTRAFF
14	.	TRBV2	.	TRBJ1-5	TGTGCCAGCAGTGACCGAAGGAGATCCCAGCCCCAGCATTTT	CASSDRRRSQPQHF
13	.	TRBV10-3	.	TRBJ2-3	TGTGCCATCAGTGACAGCCTCACAGATACGCAGTATTTT	CAISDSLTDTQYF
16	few	TRBV2	.	TRBJ2-3	TGTGCCAGCAGTGAAGGGAGCGGGACAAACACAGATACGCAGTATTTT	CASSEGSGTNTDTQYF
14	.	TRBV2	TRBD1	TRBJ1-4	TGTGCCAGCAGTACCCGACAGGGGGGGGCAAAACTGTTTTTT	CASSTRQGGAKLFF
15	.	TRBV9	.	TRBJ2-1	TGTGCCAGCAGCGTAGCGGGAGTGACCTACAATGAGCAGTTCTTC	CASSVAGVTYNEQFF
14	.	TRBV5-1	TRBD1	TRBJ2-7	TGCGCCAGCAGCGAGCAGGGACAGGGGGACGAGCAGTACTTC	CASSEQGQGDEQYF
15	.	TRBV7-9	.	TRBJ1-5	TGTGCCAGCAGCCCTCAAGGGGGGGCGAATCAGCCCCAGCATTTT	CASSPQGGANQPQHF
13	.	TRBV3-1/TRBV3-2	.	TRBJ2-1	TGTGCCAGCAGCGCTACGGGGACAAATGAGCAGTTCTTC	CASSATGTNEQFF
16	.	TRBV5-1	.	TRBJ2-2	TGCGCCAGCAGCTGGCCTCTCACTACGAACACCGGGGAGCTGTTTTTT	CASSWPLTTNTGELFF
17	.	TRBV28	TRBD2	TRBJ2-4	TGTGCCAGCAGTAGAAAGGGACTAGCGGGAAATCGGAACATTCAGTACTTC	CASSRKGLAGNRNIQYF
11	.	TRBV3-1/TRBV3-2	.	TRBJ2-1	TGTGCCAGCAGCCAAGCTTTTGGACAGTTCTTC	CASSQAFGQFF
14	once	TRBV28	TRBD1	TRBJ1-2	TGTGCCAGCACCCTGACAGGGGGGCACTATGGCTACACCTTC	CASTLTGGHYGYTF
14	once	TRBV11-1	TRBD2	TRBJ2-1	TGTGCCAGCAGCTTAAGCGGGACTAGCGGGAGACAGTTCTTC	CASSLSGTSGRQFF
15	.	TRBV28	.	TRBJ1-5	TGTGCTACGGGGGGCAGGGTGAATTCAATGCAGCCCCAGCATTTT	CATGGRVNSMQPQHF
16	.	TRBV9	TRBD2	TRBJ2-7	TGTGCCAGCAGCCCCTTTCTGGCGGGAGTTCTCTACGAGCAGTACTTC	CASSPFLAGVLYEQYF
20	.	TRBV19	TRBD1	TRBJ1-2	TGTGCCAGTAGTCCACCCTTCCGCCGGGACAGGGGGAGAACTAACTATGGCTACACCTTC	CASSPPFRRDRGRTNYGYTF
13	.	TRBV19	TRBD1	TRBJ1-2	TGTGCCAGTAGTTTGGACAGGGGGCTCGGCTACACCTTC	CASSLDRGLGYTF
10	.	TRBV28	.	TRBJ1-1	TGTGCCAGCACCTACGTTGAAGCTTTCTTT	CASTYVEAFF
15	.	TRBV14	TRBD2	TRBJ2-3	TGTGCCAGCAGCCAACGGCGGGAGTACATAGATACGCAGTATTTT	CASSQRREYIDTQYF
17	.	TRBV7-9	TRBD2	TRBJ2-2	TGTGCCAGCAGCTTCCTTAGCGGGAGACTGAACACCGGGGAGCTGTTTTTT	CASSFLSGRLNTGELFF
15	.	TRBV5-6	.	TRBJ2-7	TGTGCCAGCAGCCCAGGGGTCCTGTACTCCTACGAGCAGTACTTC	CASSPGVLYSYEQYF
16	.	TRBV5-1	TRBD1	TRBJ2-2	TGCGCCAGCAGCCGACAGGGATCGGCGAACACCGGGGAGCTGTTTTTT	CASSRQGSANTGELFF
16	.	TRBV28	TRBD1	TRBJ1-2	TGTGCCAGCAGTTTTTTCCGGGACAGGGGAGGGTATGGCTACACCTTC	CASSFFRDRGGYGYTF
14	.	TRBV7-9	.	TRBJ1-4	TGTGCCAGCAGCTTAGGTGGGCCCAGTGAAAAACTGTTTTTT	CASSLGGPSEKLFF
14	.	TRBV6-6	.	TRBJ2-1	TGTGCCAGCAGTTACGTCAGGGAAGGGAGTGAGCAGTTCTTC	CASSYVREGSEQFF
13	.	TRBV3-1/TRBV3-2	.	TRBJ2-7	TGTGCCAGCAGCCAAACCTGGGGCTACGAGCAGTACTTC	CASSQTWGYEQYF
16	.	TRBV24-1	.	TRBJ2-3	TGTGCCCCTTTCTCGGTTGGACGCAAAAGCACAGATACGCAGTATTTT	CAPFSVGRKSTDTQYF
14	.	TRBV6-5	.	TRBJ2-5	TGTGCCAGCAGTCTCCGGGACCTAGAGGAGACCCAGTACTTC	CASSLRDLEETQYF
12	.	TRBV20-1	.	TRBJ2-5	TGCAGTGCTAGTGGTGGGGAAGAGACCCAGTACTTC	CSASGGEETQYF
18	.	TRBV13	TRBD2	TRBJ2-5	TGTGCCAGCAGCCCATGGACTAGCGGGAGGGCCGGGGGAGAGACCCAGTACTTC	CASSPWTSGRAGGETQYF
18	.	TRBV11-2	.	TRBJ1-3	TGTGCCAGCAGCTTAGAATCCAAAATTTTCGGTTTTGGGAACACCATATATTTT	CASSLESKIFGFGNTIYF
16	once	TRBV9	.	TRBJ2-7	TGTGCCAGCAGCGTAGATTCGCACGGTGAAAGGAGGGCCCAGTACTTC	CASSVDSHGERRAQYF
15	.	TRBV7-3	.	TRBJ1-4	TGTGCCAGCAGCTCAGGGGTCGGGGCTAATGAAAAACTGTTTTTT	CASSSGVGANEKLFF
13	few	TRBV19	.	TRBJ1-1	TGTGCCAGTAGTATAGAGGTGAACACTGAAGCTTTCTTT	CASSIEVNTEAFF
13	.	TRBV6-5	TRBD1	TRBJ1-2	TGTGCCAGCGACAGGGACAGGGGATCTGGCTACACCTTC	CASDRDRGSGYTF
14	.	TRBV30	.	TRBJ1-6	TGTGCCTGGAGTAGGGAATCCTATAATTCACCCCTCCACTTT	CAWSRESYNSPLHF
11	once	TRBV20-1	.	TRBJ1-1	TGCAGTGCTATTACCGACACTGAAGCTTTCTTT	CSAITDTEAFF
15	.	TRBV5-1	TRBD2	TRBJ2-1	TGCGCCAGCAGCCCTAGCGGGAGTATGTACAATGAGCAGTTCTTC	CASSPSGSMYNEQFF
16	once	TRBV18	TRBD1	TRBJ1-1	TGTGCCAGCTCACAGGGGACAGGGGTAAAGGGCACTGAAGCTTTCTTT	CASSQGTGVKGTEAFF
12	.	TRBV19	.	TRBJ1-2	TGTGCCAGCAGAGGGACTCCGGATGGCTACACCTTC	CASRGTPDGYTF
18	once	TRBV5-1	.	TRBJ1-5	TGCGCCAGCAGCTTGGGCCCTGGTTGGGAGTATCGGAATCAGCCCCAGCATTTT	CASSLGPGWEYRNQPQHF
12	.	TRBV7-9	.	TRBJ1-4	TGTGCCAGCAGCTTTTCCCGCGAAAAACTGTTTTTT	CASSFSREKLFF
13	once	TRBV6-4	.	TRBJ1-1	TGTGCCAGCAGTGTTAACGGCGGCACTGAAGCTTTCTTT	CASSVNGGTEAFF
14	.	TRBV15	TRBD1	TRBJ2-7	TGTGCCACCAGCACCGGACAGGGTCGCTACGAGCAGTACTTC	CATSTGQGRYEQYF
14	once	TRBV19	.	TRBJ1-2	TGTGCCAGTAGTATTGGAGGGGGTAACTATGGCTACACCTTC	CASSIGGGNYGYTF
14	.	TRBV5-1	.	TRBJ2-5	TGCGCCAGCAGCTTGTCCGGGGGCGCAGAGACCCAGTACTTC	CASSLSGGAETQYF
15	.	TRBV5-6	.	TRBJ1-1	TGTGCCAGCAGCTTGGTACAGGATAGGCGCACTGAAGCTTTCTTT	CASSLVQDRRTEAFF
13	.	TRBV19	.	TRBJ2-3	TGTGCCAGTAGTATTATAGGGGCGTCCGGTCTGTATTTT	CASSIIGASGLYF
16	.	TRBV5-1	.	TRBJ1-4	TGCGCCAGCAGCCCTTCCCTGTCGGGGGCTAATGAAAAACTGTTTTTT	CASSPSLSGANEKLFF
15	.	TRBV7-3	.	TRBJ2-1	TGTGCCAGCAGCCCAGGAATCCTTGCCTACAATGAGCAGTTCTTC	CASSPGILAYNEQFF
12	.	TRBV30	.	TRBJ2-7	TGTGCCTGGAGTTTTGAGGGCGTGGGTCAGTACTTC	CAWSFEGVGQYF
17	few	TRBV27	.	TRBJ1-6	TGTGCCAGCAGGCCCGTGGTGTCGGGGAAATCTAATTCACCCCTCCACTTT	CASRPVVSGKSNSPLHF
15	.	TRBV19	.	TRBJ2-2	TGTGCCAGTAGTATTGATAGGAGGCCCACCGGGGAGCTGTTTTTT	CASSIDRRPTGELFF
15	.	TRBV5-4	.	TRBJ2-7	TGTGCCAGCAGCTTGGTGCTAGATCGGGTCTACGAGCAGTACTTC	CASSLVLDRVYEQYF
16	.	TRBV27	.	TRBJ1-4	TGTGCCAGCAGTTTATTGGGGAGGGGAACTAATGAAAAACTGTTTTTT	CASSLLGRGTNEKLFF
14	.	TRBV2	.	TRBJ1-5	TGTGCCAGCAGAAGAGGACAGAACAATCAGCCCCAGCATTTT	CASRRGQNNQPQHF
15	.	TRBV7-9	.	TRBJ2-7	TGTGCCAGCAGCTTAGGGCAACGTGCCCCCTACGAGCAGTACTTC	CASSLGQRAPYEQYF